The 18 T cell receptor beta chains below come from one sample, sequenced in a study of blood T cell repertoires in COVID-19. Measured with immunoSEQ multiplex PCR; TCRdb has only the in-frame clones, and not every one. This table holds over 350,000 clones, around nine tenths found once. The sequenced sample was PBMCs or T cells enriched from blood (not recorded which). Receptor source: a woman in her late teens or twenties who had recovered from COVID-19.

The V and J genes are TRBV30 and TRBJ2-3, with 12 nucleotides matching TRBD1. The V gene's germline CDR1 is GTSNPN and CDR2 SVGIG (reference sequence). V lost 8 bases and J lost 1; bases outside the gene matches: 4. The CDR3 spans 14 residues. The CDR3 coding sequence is TGTGCCGGGGGACAGGGGGCCGGCACAGATACGCAGTATTTT. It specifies CAGGQGAGTDTQYF.

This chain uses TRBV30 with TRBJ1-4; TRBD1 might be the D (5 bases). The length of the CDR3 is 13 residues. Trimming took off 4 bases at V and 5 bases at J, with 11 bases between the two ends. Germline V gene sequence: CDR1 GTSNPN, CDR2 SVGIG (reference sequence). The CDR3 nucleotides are TGTGCCTGGATGACAGCTCTCAATGAAAAACTGTTTTTT. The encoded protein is CAWMTALNEKLFF.

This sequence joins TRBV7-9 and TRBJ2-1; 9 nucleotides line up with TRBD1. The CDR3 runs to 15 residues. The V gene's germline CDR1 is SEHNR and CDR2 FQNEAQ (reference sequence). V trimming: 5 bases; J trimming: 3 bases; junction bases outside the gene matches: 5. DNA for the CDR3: TGTGCCAGCAGCCCGCCGGGACAGGGCTACAATGAGCAGTTCTTC. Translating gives CASSPPGQGYNEQFF.

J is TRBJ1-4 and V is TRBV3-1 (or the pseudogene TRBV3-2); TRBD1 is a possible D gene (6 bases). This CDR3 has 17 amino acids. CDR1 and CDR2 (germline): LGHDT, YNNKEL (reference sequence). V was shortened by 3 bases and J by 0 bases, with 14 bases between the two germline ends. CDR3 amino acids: CASSQDGGLATNEKLFF. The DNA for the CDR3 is TGTGCCAGCAGCCAGGACGGGGGGCTAGCAACTAATGAAAAACTGTTTTTT.

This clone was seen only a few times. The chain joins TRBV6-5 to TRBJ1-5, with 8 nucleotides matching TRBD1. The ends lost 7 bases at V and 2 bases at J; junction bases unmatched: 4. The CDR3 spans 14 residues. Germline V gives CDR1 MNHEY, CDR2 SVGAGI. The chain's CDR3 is CASTTGGGNQPQHF. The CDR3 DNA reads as TGTGCCAGCACCACAGGGGGGGGCAATCAGCCCCAGCATTTT.

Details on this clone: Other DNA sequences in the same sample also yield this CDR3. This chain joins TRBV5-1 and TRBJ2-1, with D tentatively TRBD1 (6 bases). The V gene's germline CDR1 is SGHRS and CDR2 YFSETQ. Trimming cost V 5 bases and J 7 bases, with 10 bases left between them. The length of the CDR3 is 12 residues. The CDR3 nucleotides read TGCGCCAGCAGTTTACAGGGAAATGAGCAGTTCTTC. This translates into CASSLQGNEQFF.

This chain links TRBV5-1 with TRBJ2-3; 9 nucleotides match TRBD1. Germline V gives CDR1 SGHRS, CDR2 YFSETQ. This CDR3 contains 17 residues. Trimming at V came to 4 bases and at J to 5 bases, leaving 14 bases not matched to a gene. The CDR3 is CASSAQPGQGHLDTQYF. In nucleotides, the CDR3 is TGCGCCAGCAGCGCCCAACCGGGACAGGGACACTTAGATACGCAGTATTTT.

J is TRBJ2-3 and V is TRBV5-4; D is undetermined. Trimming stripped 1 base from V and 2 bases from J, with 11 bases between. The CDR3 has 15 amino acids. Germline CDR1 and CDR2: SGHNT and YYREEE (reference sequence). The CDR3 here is CASSLIHSSTDTQYF. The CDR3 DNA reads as TGTGCCAGCAGCTTGATTCACAGTTCCACAGATACGCAGTATTTT.

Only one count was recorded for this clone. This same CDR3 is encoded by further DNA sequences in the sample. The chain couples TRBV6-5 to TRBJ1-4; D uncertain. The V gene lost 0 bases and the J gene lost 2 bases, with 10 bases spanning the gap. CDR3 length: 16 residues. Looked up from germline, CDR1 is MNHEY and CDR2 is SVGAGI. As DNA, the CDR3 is TGTGCCAGCAGTTACTCCGCCGGGGTGACTAATGAAAAACTGTTTTTT. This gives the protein CASSYSAGVTNEKLFF.

The CDR3, as DNA: TGTGCCAGTAGCCGTTACCAAGAACTTAACTATGGCTACACCTTC. Its translation: CASSRYQELNYGYTF. The chain has TRBV19 and TRBJ1-2; D is uncertain. Trimming took 6 bases from V and 1 from J, leaving 15 bases between them. Germline V gene lookup returns CDR1 LNHDA and CDR2 SQIVND (reference sequence). The CDR3 contains 15 residues.

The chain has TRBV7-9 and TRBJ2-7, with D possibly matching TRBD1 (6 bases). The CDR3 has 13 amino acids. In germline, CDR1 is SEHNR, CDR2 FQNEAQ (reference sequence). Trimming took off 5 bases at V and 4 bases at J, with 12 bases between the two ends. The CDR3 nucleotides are TGTGCCAGCAGCCCGGACAGAGTATACGAGCAGTACTTC. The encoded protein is CASSPDRVYEQYF.

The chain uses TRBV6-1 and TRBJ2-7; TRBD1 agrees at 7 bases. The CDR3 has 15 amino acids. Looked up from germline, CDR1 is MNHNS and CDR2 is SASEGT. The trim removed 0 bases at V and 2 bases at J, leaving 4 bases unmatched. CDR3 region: CASSEAAGGPYEQYF. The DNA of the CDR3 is TGTGCCAGCAGTGAAGCCGCAGGGGGACCCTACGAGCAGTACTTC.

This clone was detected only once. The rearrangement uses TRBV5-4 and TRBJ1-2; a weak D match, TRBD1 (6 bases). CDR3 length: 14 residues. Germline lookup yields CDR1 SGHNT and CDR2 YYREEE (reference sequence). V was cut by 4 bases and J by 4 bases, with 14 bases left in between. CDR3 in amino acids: CASSLDSSGYGYTF. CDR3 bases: TGTGCCAGCAGCCTGGACAGCTCCGGCTATGGCTACACCTTC.

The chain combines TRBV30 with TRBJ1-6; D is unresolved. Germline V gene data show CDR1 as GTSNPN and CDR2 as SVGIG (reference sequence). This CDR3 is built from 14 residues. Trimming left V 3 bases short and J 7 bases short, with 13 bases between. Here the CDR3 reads CAWRPLGNNSPLHF. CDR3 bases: TGTGCCTGGAGGCCGCTGGGCAACAATTCACCCCTCCACTTT. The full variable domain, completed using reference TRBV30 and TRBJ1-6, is SQTIHQWPATLVQPVGSPLSLECTVEGTSNPNLYWYRQAAGRGLQLLFYSVGIGQISSEVPQNLSASRPQDRQFILSSKKLLLSDSGFYLCAWRPLGNNSPLHFGNGTRLTVT.

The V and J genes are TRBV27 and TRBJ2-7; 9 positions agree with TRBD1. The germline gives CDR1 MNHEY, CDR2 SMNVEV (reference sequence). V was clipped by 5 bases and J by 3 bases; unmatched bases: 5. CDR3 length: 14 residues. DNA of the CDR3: TGTGCCAGCAGTCCCTGGGACAGGGTCTACGAGCAGTACTTC. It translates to CASSPWDRVYEQYF.

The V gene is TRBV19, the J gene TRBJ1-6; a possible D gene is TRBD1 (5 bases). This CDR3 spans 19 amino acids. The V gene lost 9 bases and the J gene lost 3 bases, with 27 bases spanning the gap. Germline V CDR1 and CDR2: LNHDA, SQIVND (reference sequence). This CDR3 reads CASRIGARREVSYNSPLHF. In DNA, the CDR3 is TGTGCCAGCCGAATAGGGGCCCGAAGGGAAGTGAGCTATAATTCACCCCTCCACTTT.

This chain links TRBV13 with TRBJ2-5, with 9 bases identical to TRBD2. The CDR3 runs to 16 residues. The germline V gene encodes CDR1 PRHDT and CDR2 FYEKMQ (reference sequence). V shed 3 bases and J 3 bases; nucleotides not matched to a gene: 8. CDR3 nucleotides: TGTGCCAGCAGCTTTTTGGGCGGGGGGGCAGAAGAGACCCAGTACTTC. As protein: CASSFLGGGAEETQYF.

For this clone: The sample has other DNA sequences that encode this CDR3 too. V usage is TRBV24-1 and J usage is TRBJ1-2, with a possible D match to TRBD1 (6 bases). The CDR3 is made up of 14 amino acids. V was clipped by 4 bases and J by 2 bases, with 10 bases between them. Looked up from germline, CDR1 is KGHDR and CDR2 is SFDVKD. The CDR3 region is CATSEGQGNYGYTF. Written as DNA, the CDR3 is TGTGCCACCAGTGAGGGCCAGGGGAACTATGGCTACACCTTC.